Below, 21 T cell receptor beta chains from the same sample are listed, as sequenced in a study of tumor and adjacent non-tumor tissue in lung cancer (dated by TCRdb to 2017 to 2018). Library preparation employed multiplex PCR. The sample was run on an Illumina HiSeq 2500. TCRbeta libraries were built by three rounds of nested PCR using primers (Table S4), following protocols modified from ARM-PCR. The public reads were reanalyzed by TCRdb: fastp trimming at Q25, MiXCR alignment, in-frame beta chains only. Records with the same CDR3 protein are collapsed into one entry carrying the most frequent genes and DNA. The sample data list about 110,000 distinct CDR3 sequences, and roughly 84% of these were observed just once. The ten largest clonotypes hold about 23% of the sample. RNA was extracted from bulk unsorted tissue and checked for quality with a NanoDrop ND-1000 and an Agilent 2100. Specimen: lung tumor tissue. Receptors were obtained from a man aged 70 or older with non-small cell lung cancer.

The V and J genes are TRBV4-1 and TRBJ2-7, with 11 bases lining up with TRBD2. The CDR3 covers 16 residues. Germline assignment: CDR1 MGHRA and CDR2 YSYEKL. CDR3 nucleotide sequence: TGCGATAGCAGCCGGACACTAGCGGGAGATGGGGACGAGCAGTACTTC. It encodes CDSSRTLAGDGDEQYF.

In this sample, this clonotype is medium-sized (0.01 to 0.1%). CDR3 nucleotide sequence: TGCGCCAGCAGCGCGGGACTAGCGAGGAAGGATGAGCAGTTCTTC. It encodes CASSAGLARKDEQFF. The chain recombines TRBV10-1 with TRBJ2-1; 10 nucleotides align to TRBD2. This CDR3 has 15 residues. The V gene's germline CDR1 is WNHNN and CDR2 SYGVQD (reference sequence). V lost 6 bases and J lost 8; bases outside the gene matches: 10.

This sequence joins TRBV28 and TRBJ2-7; D unresolved. Germline CDR1 MDHEN, CDR2 SYDVKM. The CDR3 spans 14 residues. Trimming removed 10 bases at V and 3 bases at J, with 19 bases between. CDR3 sequence reads: CATLTRVRIYEQYF. CDR3 DNA sequence: TGTGCCACCCTAACCCGGGTCAGGATCTACGAGCAGTACTTC. Using reference TRBV28 and TRBJ2-7 for the parts outside the CDR3, the full variable domain is DVKVTQSSRYLVKRTGEKVFLECVQDMDHENMFWYRQDPGLGLRLIYFSYDVKMKEKGDIPEGYSVSREKKERFSLILESASTNQTSMYLCATLTRVRIYEQYFGPGTRLTVT.

About this clonotype: The junction does not match germline at one end; this may be a read error. This chain links TRBV20-1 with TRBJ2-5; 10 bases are a match to TRBD2. The CDR3 loop spans 15 amino acids. Germline-derived CDR1 and CDR2 are DFQATT and SNEGSKA (reference sequence). CDR3 sequence reads: CNAPRPSGGQETQYF. The CDR3 DNA reads TGCAATGCTCCCCGGCCTAGCGGGGGACAAGAGACCCAGTACTTC.

V gene TRBV5-4 combines with J gene TRBJ2-7; the D call may be TRBD1 or TRBD2 (6 bases each). V dropped 7 bases and J dropped 1 base, with 18 bases sitting between them. The germline V gene encodes CDR1 SGHNT and CDR2 YYREEE (reference sequence). There are 15 residues in the CDR3. In nucleotides, the CDR3 is TGTGCCAGCGGCGGCGCTGGGGGGCCGTCCTACGAGCAGTACTTC. It codes for CASGGAGGPSYEQYF.

On this clonotype: The conserved phenylalanine or tryptophan is not found at the CDR3 terminus, so this likely reflects a read error. No DNA is shown, since the ends of the CDR3 on it are uncertain; the CDR3 is the one TCRdb lists. The V call is TRBV29-1, the J call TRBJ1-4; the table names TRBD1, a call not compared with the DNA. The CDR3 numbers 14 amino acids, ends counted. The germline CDR1 and CDR2 sequences are SQVTM and ANQGSEA. The CDR3 here is CSADTGRADEKPFY.

This chain joins TRBV28 and TRBJ2-7, with TRBD1 matching over 7 bases. J was trimmed by 5 bases and V by 8 bases; bases with no gene match: 18. Germline V gene lookup returns CDR1 MDHEN and CDR2 SYDVKM. This CDR3 contains 16 residues. DNA for the CDR3: TGTGCCAGCGGTCCCCGACAGGGTTTCTCCAGGCACGAGCAGTACTTC. This translates into CASGPRQGFSRHEQYF.

Note on this clonotype: The final CDR3 position lacks the conserved phenylalanine or tryptophan, pointing to a likely read error. The V and J genes are TRBV12-3 or TRBV12-4 and TRBJ1-1; the match to TRBD1 covers 8 bases. This CDR3 spans 14 amino acids. The junction had 11 bases not matched to a gene; V was cut back by 6 bases and J by 8 bases. The CDR3 nucleotides are TGTGCCAGCAGACCGACAGGGGTAAGCACCGAAGCTTTCTCT. Translating it yields CASRPTGVSTEAFS.

Notes on this clonotype: Compared with germline, one end of the junction differs, possibly owing to a read error. The chain has TRBV20-1 and TRBJ2-1, with D perhaps matching TRBD1 (6 bases). Germline V gene lookup returns CDR1 DFQATT and CDR2 SNEGSKA (reference sequence). This CDR3 comprises 16 residues. The CDR3 is CSARDMDRGSYNEQIF. The CDR3 coding sequence is TGCAGTGCTAGAGATATGGACAGAGGCTCCTACAATGAGCAGATCTTC.

The CDR3 nucleotides read TGTGCCATCCAGACTAGCGTGAGGGATGAGCAGTTCTTC. Its protein is CAIQTSVRDEQFF. The chain combines TRBV6-6 with TRBJ2-1; 8 bases map to TRBD2. CDR3 length: 13 residues. The V gene end was trimmed by 10 bases and the J gene end by 8 bases; junction bases not matched to a gene: 10. Germline V gene lookup returns CDR1 MNHNY and CDR2 SVGAGI (reference sequence).

V is TRBV6-2 or TRBV6-3 and J is TRBJ2-7; maybe TRBD1 (5 bases). The germline gives CDR1 MNHEY, CDR2 SVGEGT. V was cut by 4 bases and J by 1 base, with 14 bases left in between. The CDR3 contains 15 residues. The CDR3: CASSSAGAASYEQYF. CDR3 in DNA: TGTGCCAGCAGTTCGGCTGGGGCAGCGTCCTACGAGCAGTACTTC.

As to this clonotype: Mismatch with germline at one junction end may stem from a read error. V and J are TRBV6-6 and TRBJ2-7; TRBD2 agrees at 10 bases. The germline CDR1 and CDR2 sequences are MNHNY and SVGAGI (reference sequence). The CDR3 has 16 amino acids. The CDR3 loop is CASGYSTSGYSYEQYF. The CDR3 DNA sequence: TGTGCCAGCGGTTACTCGACTAGCGGGTACTCCTACGAGCAGTATTTC.

This clonotype was detected only once. A read error may account for a junction end that differs from germline. V usage is TRBV5-6 and J usage is TRBJ2-2, with 7 bases that match TRBD1. The germline gives CDR1 SGHDT, CDR2 YYEEEE. This CDR3 region has 15 residues. Written as DNA, the CDR3 is TGTGCCAGCAGCTCCGAGACAGGGTTGACCGGGGAGTTGTTTTTT. Translation: CASSSETGLTGELFF.

On this clonotype itself: At one boundary the junction diverges from the germline segment, which might be a read error. CDR3 protein: CASSLRLGERVSYEQHF. The CDR3 DNA sequence: TGTGCCAGCAGTTTGAGGCTTGGGGAGAGGGTCTCCTACGAGCAGCACTTC. This chain connects TRBV6-6 to TRBJ2-7; possible D gene TRBD2, 5 bases. The CDR3 totals 17 residues. The germline V gene has CDR1 MNHNY and CDR2 SVGAGI (reference sequence).

A remark on this clonotype: A read error may account for a junction end that differs from germline. V gene TRBV13 combines with J gene TRBJ2-2; maybe TRBD2 (5 bases). The germline V gene has CDR1 PRHDT and CDR2 FYEKMQ (reference sequence). This CDR3 has 13 residues. This CDR3 reads CSSSSGLTGELFF. The CDR3, as DNA: TGTTCCAGCAGCTCCGGACTTACCGGGGAACTGTTTTTT.

This rearrangement joins TRBV20-1 to TRBJ2-7, with a tentative D call TRBD1 (6 bases). CDR1 and CDR2 (germline): DFQATT, SNEGSKA (reference sequence). This CDR3 contains 12 residues. CDR3 region: CNTEGVLYEQYF. The CDR3 DNA is TGCAATACCGAGGGGGTCCTGTACGAGCAGTACTTC.

As to this clonotype: Compared with germline, one end of the junction differs, possibly owing to a read error. The chain employs TRBV28 and TRBJ2-5; D is unresolved. Per germline, CDR1 MDHEN and CDR2 SYDVKM. The CDR3 is 16 residues long. The CDR3, as DNA: TGCGCCAACAGCAGAACCGGGTCCCCCGAGCAAGAGACCCAGTACTTC. Residues: CANSRTGSPEQETQYF.

In regard to this clonotype: A much larger clone differs by one base, so this may be a read error. This sequence joins TRBV30 and TRBJ2-5; 9 bases fit TRBD2. J was trimmed by 4 bases and V by 4 bases; bases with no gene match: 10. CDR1 is GTSNPN and CDR2 is SVGIG in the germline V gene (reference sequence). The CDR3 sequence is 15 residues long. Written as DNA, the CDR3 is TGTGCCTGGAAAGTAGCGGGGGCGCCGAGAGAGACCCAGTACTTC. It encodes CAWKVAGAPRETQYF.

The rearrangement uses TRBV12-3 or TRBV12-4 and TRBJ1-1, with D unclear. The CDR3 totals 13 residues. Trimming stripped 5 bases from V and 9 bases from J, with 16 bases between. CDR3 sequence reads: CASSIQDTQKAFF. In DNA form, the CDR3 reads TGTGCCAGCAGTATTCAGGATACACAGAAAGCTTTCTTT.

With respect to this clonotype: Its ends do not fully match the called genes, so a read error is possible. The rearrangement links TRBV29-1 to TRBJ2-7, with D unresolved. The germline gives CDR1 SQVTM, CDR2 ANQGSEA. The CDR3 extends over 14 amino acids. CDR3 sequence reads: CRVSVMAGGRMQYF. The CDR3 DNA follows: TGCCGCGTCAGCGTAATGGCCGGCGGTAGGATGCAGTACTTC.

Comments on this clonotype: The conserved phenylalanine or tryptophan normally closing the CDR3 is absent here, so this likely arose from a read error. In DNA, the CDR3 is TGTGCCATCAGTTTTCAGGACACACAGAAAGCTTTCATT. Amino acid sequence: CAISFQDTQKAFI. The chain is built from TRBV12-3 or TRBV12-4 and TRBJ1-1; possible D gene TRBD1, 5 bases. The CDR3 is made up of 13 amino acids.